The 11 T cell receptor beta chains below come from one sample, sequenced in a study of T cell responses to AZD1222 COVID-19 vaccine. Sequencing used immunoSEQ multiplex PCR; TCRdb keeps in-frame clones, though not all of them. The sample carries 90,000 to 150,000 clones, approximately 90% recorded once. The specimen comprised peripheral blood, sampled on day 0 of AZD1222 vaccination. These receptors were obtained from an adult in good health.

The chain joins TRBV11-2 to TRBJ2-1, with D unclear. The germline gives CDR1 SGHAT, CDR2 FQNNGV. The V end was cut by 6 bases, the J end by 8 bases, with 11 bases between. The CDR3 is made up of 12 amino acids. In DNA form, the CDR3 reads TGTGCCAGCAGAGGTAGTTGGGATGAGCAGTTCTTC. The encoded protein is CASRGSWDEQFF.

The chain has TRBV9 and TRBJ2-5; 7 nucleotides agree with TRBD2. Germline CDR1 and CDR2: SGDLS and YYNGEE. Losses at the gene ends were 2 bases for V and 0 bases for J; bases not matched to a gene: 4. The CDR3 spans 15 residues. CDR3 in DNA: TGTGCCAGCAGCGTGGGGGGGATAAACCAAGAGACCCAGTACTTC. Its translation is CASSVGGINQETQYF.

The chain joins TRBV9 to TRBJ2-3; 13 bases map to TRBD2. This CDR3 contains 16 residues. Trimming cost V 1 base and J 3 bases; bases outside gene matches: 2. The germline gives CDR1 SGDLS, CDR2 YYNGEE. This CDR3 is CASSVTSGGVTDTQYF. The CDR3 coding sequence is TGTGCCAGCAGCGTAACTAGCGGGGGGGTAACAGATACGCAGTATTTT.

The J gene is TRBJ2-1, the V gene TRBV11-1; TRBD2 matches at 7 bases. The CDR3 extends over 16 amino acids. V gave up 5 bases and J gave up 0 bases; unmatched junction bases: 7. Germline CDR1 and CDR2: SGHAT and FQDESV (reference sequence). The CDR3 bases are TGTGCCAGCAGCGTGTACGGGGGGAGCTCCTACAATGAGCAGTTCTTC. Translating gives CASSVYGGSSYNEQFF.

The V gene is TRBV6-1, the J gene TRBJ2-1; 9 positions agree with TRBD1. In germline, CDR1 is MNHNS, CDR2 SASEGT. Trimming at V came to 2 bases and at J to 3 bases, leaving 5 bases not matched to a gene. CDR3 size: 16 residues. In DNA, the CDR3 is TGTGCCAGCAGTGAATGGACAGGGGCCTTCTACAATGAGCAGTTCTTC. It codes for CASSEWTGAFYNEQFF.

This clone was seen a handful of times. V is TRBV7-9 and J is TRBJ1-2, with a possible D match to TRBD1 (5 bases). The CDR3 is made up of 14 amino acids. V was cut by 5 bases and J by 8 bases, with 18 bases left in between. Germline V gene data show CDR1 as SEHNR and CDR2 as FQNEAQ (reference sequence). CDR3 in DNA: TGTGCCAGCAGCGCTGGAGGAGGGGAGGACGGCTACACCTTC. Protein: CASSAGGGEDGYTF.

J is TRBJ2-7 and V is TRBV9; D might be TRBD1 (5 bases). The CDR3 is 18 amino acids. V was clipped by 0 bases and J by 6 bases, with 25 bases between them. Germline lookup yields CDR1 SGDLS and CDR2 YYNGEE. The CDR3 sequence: CASSVGSQIGAGPREQYF. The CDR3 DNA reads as TGTGCCAGCAGCGTAGGTAGTCAGATTGGGGCCGGACCCCGCGAGCAGTACTTC. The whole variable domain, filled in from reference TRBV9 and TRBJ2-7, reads DSGVTQTPKHLITATGQRVTLRCSPRSGDLSVYWYQQSLDQGLQFLIQYYNGEERAKGNILERFSAQQFPDLHSELNLSSLELGDSALYFCASSVGSQIGAGPREQYFGPGTRLTVT.

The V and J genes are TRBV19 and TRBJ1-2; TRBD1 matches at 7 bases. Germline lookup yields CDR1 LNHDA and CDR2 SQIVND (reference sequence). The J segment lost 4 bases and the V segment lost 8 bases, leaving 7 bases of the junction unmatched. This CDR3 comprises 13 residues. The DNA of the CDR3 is TGTGCCAGTGCTACAGGGGTTGCCTATGGCTACACCTTC. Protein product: CASATGVAYGYTF. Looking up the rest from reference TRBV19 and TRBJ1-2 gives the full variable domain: DGGITQSPKYLFRKEGQNVTLSCEQNLNHDAMYWYRQDPGQGLRLIYYSQIVNDFQKGDIAEGYSVSREKKESFPLTVTSAQKNPTAFYLCASATGVAYGYTFGSGTRLTVV.

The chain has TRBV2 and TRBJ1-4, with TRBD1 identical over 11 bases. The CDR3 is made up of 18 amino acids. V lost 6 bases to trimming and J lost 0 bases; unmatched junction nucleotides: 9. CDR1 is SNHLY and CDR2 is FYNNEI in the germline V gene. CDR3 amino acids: CASSFVAGQGATNEKLFF. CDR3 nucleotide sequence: TGTGCCAGCAGCTTCGTGGCGGGACAGGGGGCAACTAATGAAAAACTGTTTTTT.

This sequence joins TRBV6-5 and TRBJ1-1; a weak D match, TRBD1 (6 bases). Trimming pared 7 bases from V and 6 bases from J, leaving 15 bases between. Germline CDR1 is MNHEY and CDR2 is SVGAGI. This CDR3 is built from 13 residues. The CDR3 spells CASTGQGFSEAFF. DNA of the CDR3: TGTGCCAGCACGGGCCAGGGGTTTTCTGAAGCTTTCTTT.

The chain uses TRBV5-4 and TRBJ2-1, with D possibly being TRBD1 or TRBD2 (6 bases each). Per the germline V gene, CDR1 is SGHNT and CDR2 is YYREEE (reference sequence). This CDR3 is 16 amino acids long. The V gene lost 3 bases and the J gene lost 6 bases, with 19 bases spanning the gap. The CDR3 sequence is CASSSPGWGAVNEQFF. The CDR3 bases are TGTGCCAGCAGCTCCCCCGGGTGGGGGGCCGTCAATGAGCAGTTCTTC.